This note documents a single T cell receptor (beta chain) sequence. Antigen: not known. V was clipped by 8 bases and J by 3 bases; unmatched bases: 6. The CDR3 extends over 14 amino acids. Germline CDR1 is WSHSY and CDR2 is SAAADI. Measured with immunoSEQ multiplex PCR; TCRdb has only the in-frame clones, and not every one. Of 20,000 to 30,000 clones in the sample, around 76% were seen once. This sample stems from a study of a mutant IDH1 vaccine in newly diagnosed glioma. Study information: Vaccination began 4-6 weeks post radiotherapy alone, or with temozolomide cycles. Treated patients, roughly 62% male and about 38% female, averaged approximately 40 years of age. Before enrollment, the patients had been treated with radiotherapy alone, temozolomide alone, or both together. Most of them had received both.

Time point noted: week 47, end of study. The investigators gave 300 ug of mutant IDH1 20-mer peptide in each vaccine dose, together with topical imiquimod. The chain carries TRBV10-2 and TRBJ2-7, with 11 bases aligning to TRBD2. The clonotype was recovered from a man between 35 and 55 years old with glioma. Some clones in this sample may be carry-over from other donors' samples. The material sequenced was PBMCs, taken from a glioma patient whose treatment included an IDH1 peptide vaccine. The CDR3 protein is CASLSSGGYYEQYF. In DNA form, the CDR3 reads TGCGCCAGCTTATCTAGCGGGGGGTACTACGAGCAGTACTTC.